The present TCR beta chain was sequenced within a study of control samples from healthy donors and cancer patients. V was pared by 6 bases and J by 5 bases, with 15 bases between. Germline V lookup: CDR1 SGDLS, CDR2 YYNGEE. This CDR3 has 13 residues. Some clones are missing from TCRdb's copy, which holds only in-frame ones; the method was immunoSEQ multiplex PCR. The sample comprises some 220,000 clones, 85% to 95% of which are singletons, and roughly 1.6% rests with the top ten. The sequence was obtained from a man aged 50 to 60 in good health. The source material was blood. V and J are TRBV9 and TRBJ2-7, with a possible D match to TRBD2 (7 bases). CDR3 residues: CASNRGATDEQYF. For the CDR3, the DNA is TGTGCCAGCAACCGGGGGGCTACGGACGAGCAGTACTTC.